This T cell receptor beta chain was identified in a study of shared clonotypes between healthy human individuals. The germline V gene has CDR1 SGHAT and CDR2 FQNNGV. V lost 5 bases to trimming and J lost 0 bases, with 10 bases between them. This CDR3 contains 14 residues. Authors' processing steps: Filtering differed, since immunoSEQ gave only junction sequences and no quality scores. Method: immunoSEQ multiplex PCR; TCRdb's copy keeps in-frame clones and lacks some. V and J calls and clone size are copied from that table; D and trimming were computed from the DNA. Of about 500,000 clones in the sample, around 77% are singletons; the top ten hold approximately 12%. Study observations and caveats: The represented genetic and exposure-history diversity was limited by the small number of donors.

Turning to this clone: The antigen remains unidentified.

The TCR sequence derives from a woman aged 40 to 50 in good health. Some clones in this sample may be carry-over from other donors' samples. The chain couples TRBV11-2 to TRBJ1-1; no clear D gene. Specimen: PBMCs. The CDR3 reads CASSAKTLNTEAFF. CDR3 in DNA: TGTGCCAGCAGCGCCAAAACACTGAACACTGAAGCTTTCTTT. Complete variable domain (other parts from reference TRBV11-2 and TRBJ1-1): EAGVAQSPRYKIIEKRQSVAFWCNPISGHATLYWYQQILGQGPKLLIQFQNNGVVDDSQLPKDRFSAERLKGVDSTLKIQPAKLEDSAVYLCASSAKTLNTEAFFGQGTRLTVV.